This T cell receptor (beta chain) was sequenced for a study of blood T cell repertoires in COVID-19. Across the whole study: In each case, the material was cDNA or gDNA derived from T cells, B-cell-depleted T cells, or PBMCs.

This CDR3 has 17 residues. Trimming left V 0 bases short and J 2 bases short, with 16 bases between. CDR1 and CDR2 from the germline V gene are SGHAT and FQNNGV. Study processing details: Estimates of nucleated cell counts were drawn from the amplification of reference gene primers. Sequencing was performed with immunoSEQ multiplex PCR; in TCRdb, only in-frame clones are kept and a portion is missing. V and J calls and clone size are given by that table; D and trimming were obtained from the DNA. The sample records fewer than 300,000 clones, about 87% being singletons. Material: peripheral blood. This receptor was obtained from a man in his 60s who had recovered from COVID-19. The chain joins TRBV11-2 to TRBJ2-5, with a possible D match to TRBD2 (7 bases). Written as DNA, the CDR3 is TGTGCCAGCAGCTTAGATCTAGGACTAGGGGGTCAAGAGACCCAGTACTTC. It specifies CASSLDLGLGGQETQYF.